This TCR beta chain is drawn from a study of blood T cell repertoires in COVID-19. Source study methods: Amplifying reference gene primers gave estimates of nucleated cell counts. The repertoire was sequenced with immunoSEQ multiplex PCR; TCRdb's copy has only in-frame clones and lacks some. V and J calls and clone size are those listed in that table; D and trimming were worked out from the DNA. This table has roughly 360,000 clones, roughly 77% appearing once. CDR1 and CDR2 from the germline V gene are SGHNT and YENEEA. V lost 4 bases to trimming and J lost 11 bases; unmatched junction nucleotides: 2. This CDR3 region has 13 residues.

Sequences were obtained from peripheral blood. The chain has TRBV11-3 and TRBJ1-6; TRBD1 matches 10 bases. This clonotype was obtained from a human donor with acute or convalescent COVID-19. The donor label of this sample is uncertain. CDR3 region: CASSSGQGAPLHF. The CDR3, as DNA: TGTGCCAGCAGCTCCGGACAGGGGGCACCCCTCCACTTT.